This TCR beta chain stems from a study of cytomegalovirus exposure and HLA in healthy donors (dated by TCRdb to 2016 to 2017). Study-level background: In an earlier analysis of 587 of the donors, 250 to 350 Gb of sequence data and roughly 100 million unique TCR beta sequences from some 170 million T cells were reported. An early release covering about 600 HLA-typed donors comprised approximately 290 gigabases of sequencing data and 85 million to 100 million unique TCR sequences. Among the roughly 400 genotyped donors, 75% to 90% belonged to the genetic ancestry cluster associated with self-reported Caucasian donors. The aim of the study was to test whether cataloging public T cell receptors could identify signatures of past pathogen exposure. The T cell repertoires of roughly 660 subjects were profiled by immunosequencing and related to cytomegalovirus serostatus. In addition to the first cohort of approximately 650 subjects, a separate validation cohort of some 120 different subjects was used. High-throughput TCR immunosequencing, statistical association of individual TCRs with disease status, and machine learning were combined to predict cytomegalovirus infection status. A later analysis re-examined previously published TCR beta repertoires from more than 600 donors and added high-resolution HLA genotyping to investigate patterns of TCR occurrence. In the later analysis, no new phenotypic data were used to find candidate immune exposures; instead, reliance was placed on TCR beta sequences and their occurrence across donors. An earlier analysis of 587 of the donors applied high-throughput TCR beta sequencing to assess whether each TCR beta V gene segment acted as functional or pseudogenic. Donor age, sex, ethnicity and CMV serostatus were compiled alongside the repertoire data. Genome-wide SNP genotypes for about 60% of the 666 donors were used in a later genetic analysis, which treated that subset as a discovery cohort. All discovery cohort repertoires had been generated on a single sequencing platform. HLA typing covered class I and class II loci at four-digit resolution. Typing coverage differed by locus: A, B, C, DRB1 and DQB1 were typed in roughly 620-630 donors, DQA1 in 522, DPA1 in around 580, and DPB1 in just under 490. Because of strong linkage in the cohort, roughly five DR-DQ haplotypes were treated as single units for association and clustering. Across around 400 genotyped donors of the cohort, an average of approximately 200,000 unique TCR beta nucleotide sequences per donor were sequenced, and roughly 18% of those sequences were non-productive. Beyond this particular receptor, the publication reports: In a later analysis, several top co-occurrence clusters were reported to appear linked to parvovirus B19, influenza, CMV and Epstein-Barr virus. A further reported finding was that TCR beta sequences accurately predicted the HLA-A and HLA-B alleles for most subjects in the first cohort. The authors suggested that the approach could potentially be generalized to other disease states and immunological phenotypes. In a later analysis, TCR association rates were found to vary across HLA loci, with the most associated TCRs seen for DRB1 alleles and the fewest for HLA-C alleles. In both the original and validation cohorts, the classifier was reported to diagnose cytomegalovirus status with high specificity and sensitivity. HLA typing was unavailable for some donors at each locus, so association tests used only the typed subset. Most TCR sequences were observed very rarely across donors, whereas some public TCRs were present in many individuals. An association between a missense DCLRE1C variant and V-gene and J-gene trimming of TCR beta chains was found in a later genetic analysis and replicated in an independent cohort. A cluster of highly shared sequence variants was judged likely to represent a technical artifact of the sequencing pipeline. Linkage disequilibrium might explain the correlated functional status among segregating V segments, but an unknown experimental factor could not be ruled out. The presence/absence analyses assumed that sequencing depth was roughly uniform across donors, and that assumption may not be true. Because the 87-base-pair reads could not distinguish some IMGT-functional V segments, including TRBV6-2 and TRBV6-3, those segments were excluded. Only TCR beta chains were sequenced in this cohort, and the absence of alpha or paired-chain data limited detectable features. Immune exposure information for the cohort was limited to CMV serostatus. Strong co-occurrence of HLA alleles, especially DR and DQ, made assigning TCR associations to individual alleles difficult. A later analysis found that HLA-associated TCR beta chains were more clonally expanded and had lower generation probabilities than equally common non-associated chains. In a later analysis, most CMV-associated TCR beta chains were found to appear HLA-restricted, with HLA associations seemingly driven largely by CMV exposure. Specific HLA alleles were associated with some 15,000 TCR beta sequences at a false discovery rate of 0.05 in a later analysis. In vitro tests confirmed that a few of the cytomegalovirus-associated TCR beta chains recognize cytomegalovirus antigens. A later genetic analysis reported fewer N-insertions in productive TCRs among donors in an Asian-associated ancestry cluster than the approximately 700-donor mean. Broadly in line with IMGT annotations, most TCR beta V segments showed up in productive rearrangements about 87% or about 30% of the time in an earlier analysis of 450 to 600 of the donors. A total of some 180 TCR beta chains were listed by the study as associated with cytomegalovirus. Because counts were too low, seventeen rarely observed V segments, including chromosome 9 orphons, were left out of the earlier analysis of a few hundred of the donors.

This clone has a handful of counts. Its antigen remains unidentified. Base qualities are missing; no much larger clone stands one base away. The cohort was made up of 666 healthy bone marrow donors. All cohort members were sampled while nominally healthy, although unrecorded immune exposures were likely present. The donor was CMV seronegative and was included in the group of a few hundred seronegative cohort members. Each donor provided a peripheral blood sample, and peripheral blood mononuclear cells were used for TCR beta sequencing. The Qiagen DNeasy Blood Extraction Kit was used to extract genomic DNA from the blood cell samples. The library relied on the immunoSEQ multiplex PCR assay. For the multiplex PCR, a mixture combining 60 forward primers for TCR Vbeta segments and 13 reverse primers for TCR Jbeta segments was used. Amplification of the CDR3 region of rearranged TCR beta genes was performed with a multiplex PCR assay on genomic DNA. Amplified TCR beta libraries were sequenced as 87-base-pair reads on the Illumina HiSeq System. The source study handled its data this way. Across the 500 to 850 repertoires, a later analysis counted some 81 million unique TCR beta chains, about 10 million of which were shared by at least two donors. A nearest-neighbor algorithm error-corrected the raw reads and collapsed the reads into unique sequences, merging closely related sequences to remove PCR and sequencing errors. CDR3 sequences were aligned to IMGT reference sequences to assign V, D and J gene segments. For a sequence to be retained, a match of at least six nucleotides to both a V gene segment and a J gene segment was required. A rearrangement was called productive if the CDR3 had no stop codons and remained in frame with V and J, and every other rearrangement was called non-productive. Following IMGT convention, CDR3 was defined as the stretch from the second conserved V-encoded cysteine up to the conserved J-encoded phenylalanine. The earlier analysis of fewer than 750 of the donors excluded sequences that lacked an unambiguous match to a single V gene segment. In an earlier analysis of almost 600 of the donors, a V segment was called functional when productive rearrangements were above 56.7%, and segregating when the standard deviation between donors exceeded 5%. A statistical classification framework was developed to diagnose cytomegalovirus status using the catalog of TCR beta chain sequences. In a later analysis, TCR nucleotide sequences were compared against IMGT/GENE-DB human TR gene sequences so that V and J genes could be assigned. A later analysis assigned CDR3 sequences and most-parsimonious VDJ recombination scenarios with the TCRdist pipeline. A later analysis defined each TCR beta chain by its CDR3 amino acid sequence plus V-gene family, and excluded reads lacking a unique V-gene family. A later analysis removed several hundred highly shared, low-generation-probability nucleotide sequences to deal with suspected cross-contamination and a sequencing artifact. For each public chain, a later analysis derived a clonal expansion index from normalized ranks of inferred template counts within each repertoire. In a later analysis, generation probabilities were computed using a VDJ recombination model fitted to out-of-frame rearrangements, and the results were checked against IGoR. A later analysis scored TCR-TCR, TCR-HLA and TCR-CMV co-occurrence with hypergeometric tests, applying a repertoire-size bias correction to TCR pairs. False discovery rates were estimated in a later analysis by permuting HLA or CMV assignments 20 times. A later analysis grouped co-occurring TCRs with DBSCAN, adding TCRdist sequence similarity when clustering within HLA-allele-positive subsets. For co-occurrence clustering, repertoires with fewer than 30,000 or more than 120,000 public chains were excluded, along with roughly five repertoires with anomalous nucleotide sharing. TCRdb mirrors the immuneACCESS table, restricted to in-frame sequences. Some clones are absent from its copies; in checked studies, under half trace to an unresolved V gene, and the reason for the others is unknown. V, J and clone size were drawn from that table, and D and trimming were deduced from the DNA. The sample table records fewer than 120,000 clones; around 84% of these occur just once. The top ten clonotypes cover 1.3% of the sample.

The germline V gene sets CDR1 to LGHNA and CDR2 to YSLEER. At the junction V is shortened by 3 bases and J by 6 bases; bases outside the gene matches: 4. The CDR3 measures 13 amino acids from cysteine to phenylalanine. Only the CDR3 DNA stays, 39 bases, in frame from base 1. This TCR was sampled from a woman in her 30s in good health and CMV-seronegative. The sequenced material came from PBMCs. The chain joins TRBV4-3 to TRBJ2-7, with 8 middle bases fitting TRBD1. CDR3 reads: CASSQQGQGEQYF. The DNA reads as follows: TGCGCCAGCAGCCAGCAAGGACAGGGCGAGCAGTACTTC.